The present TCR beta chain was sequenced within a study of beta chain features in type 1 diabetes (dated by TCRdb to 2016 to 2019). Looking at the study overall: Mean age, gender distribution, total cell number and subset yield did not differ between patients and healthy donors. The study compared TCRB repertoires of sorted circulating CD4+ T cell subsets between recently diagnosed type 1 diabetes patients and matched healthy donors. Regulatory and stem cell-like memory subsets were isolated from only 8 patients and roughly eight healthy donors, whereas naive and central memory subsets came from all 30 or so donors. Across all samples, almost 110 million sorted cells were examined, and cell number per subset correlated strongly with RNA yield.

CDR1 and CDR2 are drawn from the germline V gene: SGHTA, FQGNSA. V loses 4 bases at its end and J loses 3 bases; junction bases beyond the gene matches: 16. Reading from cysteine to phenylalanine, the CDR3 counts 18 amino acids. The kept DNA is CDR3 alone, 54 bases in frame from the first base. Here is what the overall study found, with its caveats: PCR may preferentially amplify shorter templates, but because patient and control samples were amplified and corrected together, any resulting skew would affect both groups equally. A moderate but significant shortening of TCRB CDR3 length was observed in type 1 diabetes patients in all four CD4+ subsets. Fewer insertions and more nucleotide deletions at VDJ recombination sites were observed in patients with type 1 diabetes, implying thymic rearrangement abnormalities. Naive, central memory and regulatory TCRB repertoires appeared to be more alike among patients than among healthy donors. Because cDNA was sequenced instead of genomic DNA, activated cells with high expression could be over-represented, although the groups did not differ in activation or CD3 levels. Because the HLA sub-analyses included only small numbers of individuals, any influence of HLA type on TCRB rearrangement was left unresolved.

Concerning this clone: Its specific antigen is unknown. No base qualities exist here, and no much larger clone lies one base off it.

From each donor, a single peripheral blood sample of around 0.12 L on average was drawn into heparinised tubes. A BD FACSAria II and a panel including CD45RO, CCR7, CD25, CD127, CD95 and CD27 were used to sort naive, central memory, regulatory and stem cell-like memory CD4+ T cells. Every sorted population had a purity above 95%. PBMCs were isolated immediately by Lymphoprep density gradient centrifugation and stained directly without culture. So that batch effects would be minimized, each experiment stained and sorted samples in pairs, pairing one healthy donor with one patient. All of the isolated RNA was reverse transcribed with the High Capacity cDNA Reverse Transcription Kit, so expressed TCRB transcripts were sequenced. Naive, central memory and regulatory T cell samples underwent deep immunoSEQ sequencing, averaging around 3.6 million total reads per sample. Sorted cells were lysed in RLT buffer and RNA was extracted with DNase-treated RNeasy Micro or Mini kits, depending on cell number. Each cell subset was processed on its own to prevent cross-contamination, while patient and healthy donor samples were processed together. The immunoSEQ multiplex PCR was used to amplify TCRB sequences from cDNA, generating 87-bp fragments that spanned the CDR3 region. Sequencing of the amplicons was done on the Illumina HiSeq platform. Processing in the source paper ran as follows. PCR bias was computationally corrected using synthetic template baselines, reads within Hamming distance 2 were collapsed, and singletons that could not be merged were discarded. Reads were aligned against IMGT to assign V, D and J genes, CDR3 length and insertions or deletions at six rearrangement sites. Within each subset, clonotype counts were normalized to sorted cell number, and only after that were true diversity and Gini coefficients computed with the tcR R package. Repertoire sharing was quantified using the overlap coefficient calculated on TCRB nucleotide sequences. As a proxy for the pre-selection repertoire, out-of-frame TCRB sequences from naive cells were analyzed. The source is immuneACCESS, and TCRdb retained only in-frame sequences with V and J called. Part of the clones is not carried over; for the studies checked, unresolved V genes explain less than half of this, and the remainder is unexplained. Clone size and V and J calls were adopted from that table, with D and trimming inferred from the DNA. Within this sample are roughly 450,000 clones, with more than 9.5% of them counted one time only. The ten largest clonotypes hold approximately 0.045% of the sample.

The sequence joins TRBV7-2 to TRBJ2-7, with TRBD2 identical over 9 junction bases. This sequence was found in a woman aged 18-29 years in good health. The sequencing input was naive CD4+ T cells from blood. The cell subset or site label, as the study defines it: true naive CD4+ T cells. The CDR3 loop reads CASSSDGTGSGSRYEQYF. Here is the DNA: TGTGCCAGCAGCTCCGATGGGACGGGTAGCGGGAGCCGCTACGAGCAGTACTTC.